One and the same sample provided the 24 T cell receptor beta chains below, sequenced in a study of tumor-infiltrating lymphocytes in glioblastoma multiforme. Multiple V-beta primers and a C-beta primer amplified TCRB from RNA. One entry per CDR3 protein, called by TCRdb with MiXCR from the multiplex PCR reads. The data contain 12,000 or so distinct CDR3 sequences, roughly 68% of them singletons. The sample was brain tumor tissue. The receptors were gathered from a male donor with glioblastoma.

V gene TRBV11-1 combines with J gene TRBJ2-3, with TRBD2 identical over 9 bases. CDR3 length: 16 residues. The germline V gene encodes CDR1 SGHAT and CDR2 FQDESV (reference sequence). The ends lost 10 bases at V and 5 bases at J; junction bases unmatched: 16. CDR3 region: CAIISQTSGGVDTQYF. The CDR3 bases are TGTGCCATCATCTCCCAGACTAGCGGAGGGGTAGATACGCAGTATTTT.

As regards this clonotype: The CDR3 carries no conserved terminal phenylalanine or tryptophan, so it likely arises from a read error. The chain combines TRBV10-3 with TRBJ1-2; D is ambiguous. This CDR3 spans 13 amino acids. The V end lost 7 bases, the J end lost 6 bases, and 15 bases lay between the germline ends. In germline, CDR1 is ENHRY, CDR2 SYGVKD. The CDR3 bases are TGTGCCATCAATGCCGCAGCTGGAGATGGCTACACCTTG. Its protein is CAINAAAGDGYTL.

The CDR3 bases are TGTGCCATCTCCCCGGGAGGCGAGCAGTACTTC. This translates into CAISPGGEQYF. The chain joins TRBV10-3 to TRBJ2-7, with 7 bases fitting TRBD2. V was clipped by 8 bases and J by 6 bases; unmatched bases: 4. Germline-derived CDR1 and CDR2 are ENHRY and SYGVKD. The CDR3 has 11 residues.

The J gene is TRBJ2-1, the V gene TRBV29-1; D is perhaps TRBD2 (7 bases). Trimming took 0 bases from V and 7 from J, leaving 16 bases between them. Per germline, CDR1 SQVTM and CDR2 ANQGSEA. The CDR3 covers 15 residues. The CDR3 DNA reads as TGCAGCGTTGAAGATCCGCGGGGGCTGAGGAATGAGCAGTTCTTC. It codes for CSVEDPRGLRNEQFF.

This clonotype was seen just once. An end of the junction differs from the germline gene, which may be a read error. The V and J genes are TRBV11-2 and TRBJ2-2; 7 bases are a match to TRBD2. Germline V CDR1 and CDR2: SGHAT, FQNNGV. This CDR3 has 20 amino acids. The CDR3 reads CVSTPSFGQGLAVNTGGLFF. The DNA for the CDR3 is TGTGTCAGCACCCCCTCATTCGGCCAAGGGCTAGCGGTAAACACCGGGGGACTGTTTTTT.

This clonotype was detected a few times. The chain is built from TRBV11-2 and TRBJ2-3; 15 nucleotides line up with TRBD2. The CDR3 is 18 amino acids. Trimming cost V 3 bases and J 6 bases; bases outside gene matches: 10. Looked up from germline, CDR1 is SGHAT and CDR2 is FQNNGV. CDR3 loop: CASSFPGLAGGPVDTQYF. CDR3 in DNA: TGTGCCAGCAGCTTCCCCGGACTAGCGGGGGGGCCGGTGGATACGCAGTATTTT.

As regards this clonotype: At one end the junction does not follow the germline gene, possibly because of a read error. This chain links TRBV6-1 with TRBJ2-1, with TRBD2 identical over 11 bases. Germline-derived CDR1 and CDR2 are MNHNS and SASEGT. The CDR3 is made up of 16 amino acids. CDR3 residues: CASSISQLAGAYEQFF. The CDR3 DNA reads as TGTGCCAGCAGTATATCCCAACTAGCGGGAGCTTATGAACAGTTCTTC.

Turning to this clonotype: Germline and junction disagree at one end, which may indicate a read error. The chain employs TRBV20-1 and TRBJ2-3; maybe TRBD1 (6 bases). The CDR3 runs to 15 residues. In germline, CDR1 is DFQATT, CDR2 SNEGSKA (reference sequence). The CDR3 loop is CSTVTGHHLTDTQYF. The DNA for the CDR3 is TGTAGTACGGTAACGGGACATCATCTCACAGATACGCAGTATTTT.

The chain links TRBV4-3 to TRBJ1-2; TRBD1 might be the D (6 bases). Trimming took off 2 bases at V and 7 bases at J, with 17 bases between the two ends. The length of the CDR3 is 15 residues. Germline V CDR1 and CDR2: LGHNA, YSLEER. The CDR3 sequence: CASSQIPGASCGYTF. DNA for the CDR3: TGCGCCAGCAGCCAAATCCCAGGGGCCTCCTGTGGCTACACCTTC.

This clonotype was seen at least ten times. In DNA, the CDR3 is TGTGCCAAGCGGGAGGCCCCAAGAGAGACCCAGTACTTC. Translation: CAKREAPRETQYF. The genes are TRBV7-3 and TRBJ2-5; TRBD2 matches at 9 bases. CDR3 length: 13 residues. Looked up from germline, CDR1 is SGHTA and CDR2 is FQGTGA. The V and J ends lost 10 bases and 4 bases, in that order; junction bases with no gene match: 7.

The chain uses TRBV11-2 and TRBJ2-7; 11 bases agree with TRBD2. The CDR3 runs 16 residues. The trim removed 1 base at V and 4 bases at J, leaving 6 bases unmatched. Looked up from germline, CDR1 is SGHAT and CDR2 is FQNNGV. The CDR3 here is CASSLGGTSGDYEQYF. As DNA, the CDR3 is TGTGCCAGCAGCTTAGGGGGGACTAGCGGTGATTACGAGCAGTACTTC.

This clonotype has only one observation. The V and J genes are TRBV20-1 and TRBJ2-4, with 10 bases lining up with TRBD1. This CDR3 region has 19 residues. CDR1 and CDR2 from the germline V gene are DFQATT and SNEGSKA (reference sequence). Trimming took 0 bases from V and 0 from J; bases not matched to a gene: 11. The CDR3, as DNA: TGCAGTGCTAGAGATCCGGACAGGGGGATTTGGAAAGCCAAAAACATTCAGTACTTC. Translated, it gives CSARDPDRGIWKAKNIQYF.

This clonotype was observed a handful of times. The chain uses TRBV11-2 and TRBJ2-5, with D perhaps matching TRBD2 (5 bases). V was cut by 2 bases and J by 2 bases, with 12 bases left in between. CDR1 and CDR2 (germline): SGHAT, FQNNGV. This CDR3 contains 15 residues. This CDR3 reads CASSLIPGRQETQYF. The CDR3, as DNA: TGTGCCAGCAGCTTAATTCCGGGAAGACAAGAGACCCAGTACTTC. The whole variable domain, filled in from reference TRBV11-2 and TRBJ2-5, reads EAGVAQSPRYKIIEKRQSVAFWCNPISGHATLYWYQQILGQGPKLLIQFQNNGVVDDSQLPKDRFSAERLKGVDSTLKIQPAKLEDSAVYLCASSLIPGRQETQYFGPGTRLLVL.

This rearrangement joins TRBV7-8 to TRBJ2-3; 11 bases map to TRBD2. The germline CDR1 and CDR2 sequences are SGHVS and FQNEAQ. Trimming removed 7 bases from V and 3 bases from J; junction bases left unmatched: 15. The CDR3 has 18 residues. In nucleotides, the CDR3 is TGTGCCAGCATCTCCGACGGGACTAGCGGTGGGGAAACAGATACGCAGTATTTT. This encodes CASISDGTSGGETDTQYF.

In this sample, this clonotype turned up once. One end of the junction is discordant with germline, which a read error may explain. The chain carries TRBV2 and TRBJ2-3; D is unclear. The CDR3 length is 11 residues. Germline CDR1 reads SNHLY; CDR2 reads FYNNEI. CDR3 nucleotide sequence: TGTGCCAGCGACCTCACAGATACGCATTATTTT. Protein: CASDLTDTHYF.

By proportion, this clonotype is medium-sized. This chain connects TRBV20-1 to TRBJ1-2; TRBD1 is a possible D gene (5 bases). With 3 bases removed from V and 4 bases from J, the gap between germline ends came to 15 bases. The CDR3 loop spans 14 amino acids. The germline V gene has CDR1 DFQATT and CDR2 SNEGSKA (reference sequence). CDR3 in amino acids: CSARLGVPSYGYTF. In DNA form, the CDR3 reads TGCAGTGCTAGGTTGGGGGTTCCAAGCTATGGCTACACCTTC.

This clonotype was detected only a few times. V usage is TRBV3-1 and J usage is TRBJ2-2; the D is unclear. The CDR3 consists of 13 residues. Trimming cost V 8 bases and J 3 bases, with 10 bases left between them. CDR1 and CDR2 from the germline V gene are LGHDT and YNNKEL (reference sequence). For the CDR3, the DNA is TGTGCCAGCTGGCAAGGAGACACCGGGGAGCTGTTTTTT. Encoded protein: CASWQGDTGELFF.

This clonotype was counted only a few times. The chain uses TRBV11-1 and TRBJ2-1; D is perhaps TRBD1 (6 bases). This CDR3 region has 15 residues. Germline values: CDR1 SGHAT, CDR2 FQDESV (reference sequence). V dropped 1 base and J dropped 8 bases, with 15 bases sitting between them. The DNA for the CDR3 is TGTGCCAGCAGCTTAGGGGGCAGGGGTTTGGATGAGCAGTTCTTC. Protein: CASSLGGRGLDEQFF.

This clonotype was recorded many times. V usage is TRBV29-1 and J usage is TRBJ2-1, with 9 bases matching TRBD2. CDR3 size: 14 residues. Germline trimming cut 4 bases from V and 9 bases from J; bases unmatched to any gene: 10. Germline CDR1 reads SQVTM; CDR2 reads ANQGSEA. The CDR3 DNA follows: TGCAGCGTTGTTCGTTCTAGCGGGGAAACTGAGCAGTTCTTC. It specifies CSVVRSSGETEQFF.

The table lists this clonotype with many counts. The chain recombines TRBV5-4 with TRBJ2-7; 7 nucleotides match TRBD1. CDR3 size: 15 residues. V lost 0 bases to trimming and J lost 3 bases; unmatched junction nucleotides: 6. Germline-derived CDR1 and CDR2 are SGHNT and YYREEE (reference sequence). The CDR3 is CASSLEGALSYEQYF. DNA for the CDR3: TGTGCCAGCAGCTTGGAGGGGGCCCTAAGCTACGAGCAGTACTTC.

CDR3 coding DNA: TGTGCCAGCAGTGAATATACATCTGAGCAGTTCTTC. It is translated as CASSEYTSEQFF. The genes are TRBV25-1 and TRBJ2-1; D unresolved. CDR1 and CDR2 from the germline V gene are MGHDK and SYGVNS. This CDR3 spans 12 amino acids. The V gene lost 0 bases and the J gene lost 9 bases, with 6 bases spanning the gap. The whole variable domain, filled in from reference TRBV25-1 and TRBJ2-1, reads EADIYQTPRYLVIGTGKKITLECSQTMGHDKMYWYQQDPGMELHLIHYSYGVNSTEKGDLSSESTVSRIRTEHFPLTLESARPSHTSQYLCASSEYTSEQFFGPGTRLTVL.

This clonotype has a count of ten or more. This sequence joins TRBV5-1 and TRBJ2-1; D is tentatively TRBD1 or TRBD2 (5 bases each). Per germline, CDR1 SGHRS and CDR2 YFSETQ. This CDR3 region has 15 residues. The V and J ends lost 1 base and 7 bases respectively, with 15 bases between them. The CDR3 nucleotides read TGCGCCAGCAGCTTGACATCCAGCGAGGGGAATGAGCAGTTCTTC. Translation gives CASSLTSSEGNEQFF.

V usage is TRBV6-6 and J usage is TRBJ2-1, with D hard to call. The CDR3 sequence is 14 residues long. Looked up from germline, CDR1 is MNHNY and CDR2 is SVGAGI (reference sequence). Trimming cost V 6 bases and J 10 bases, with 19 bases left between them. CDR3 DNA sequence: TGTGCCAGCAGGACGGAAGGCCCTAAGCACGAGCAGTTCTTC. Its protein product is CASRTEGPKHEQFF.

The chain combines TRBV11-2 with TRBJ2-7; no clear D. This CDR3 spans 14 amino acids. V lost 5 bases to trimming and J lost 5 bases, with 16 bases between them. CDR1 and CDR2 from the germline V gene are SGHAT and FQNNGV. The CDR3 loop reads CASSAPPLGHEQYF. The CDR3 DNA follows: TGTGCCAGCAGCGCCCCGCCCCTTGGCCACGAGCAGTACTTC.